This TCR beta chain was profiled in a study of blood T cell repertoires in COVID-19. Study summary: PBMCs, B-cell-depleted T cells, or T cells provided the cDNA or gDNA that made up the material.

Individuals aged about 18 to 90 years were recruited from about two dozen US areas. Participants were placed into cohorts based on the clinical history they reported. Profiled with immunoSEQ multiplex PCR; TCRdb holds only in-frame clones, not every one. The sample contains 150,000 to 200,000 clones, approximately 80% of which appear only once. Sequenced input: PBMCs or T cells enriched from blood (not recorded which). The clonotype was recovered from a woman aged 60 to 75 who had recovered from COVID-19.

Here the CDR3 DNA reads TGTGCCAGCAGTTTTCGCCTAGCAAGGAGCGGGGAGCTGTTTTTT. Its translation is CASSFRLARSGELFF. The chain carries TRBV28 and TRBJ2-2; D perhaps matches TRBD2 (5 bases). Trimming pared 3 bases from V and 7 bases from J, leaving 15 bases between. The CDR3 sequence is 15 residues long. CDR1 and CDR2 (germline): MDHEN, SYDVKM.